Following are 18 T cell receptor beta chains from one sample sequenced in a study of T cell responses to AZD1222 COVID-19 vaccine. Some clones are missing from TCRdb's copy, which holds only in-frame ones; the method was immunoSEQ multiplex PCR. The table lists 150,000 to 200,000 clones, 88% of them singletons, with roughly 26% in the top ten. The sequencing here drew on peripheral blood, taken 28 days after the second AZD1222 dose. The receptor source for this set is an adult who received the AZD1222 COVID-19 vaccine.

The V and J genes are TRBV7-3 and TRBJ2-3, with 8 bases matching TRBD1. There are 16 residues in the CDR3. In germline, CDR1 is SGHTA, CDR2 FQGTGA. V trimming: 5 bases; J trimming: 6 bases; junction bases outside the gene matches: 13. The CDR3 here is CASSGTGGRLRDTQYF. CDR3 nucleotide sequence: TGTGCCAGCAGCGGCACAGGGGGAAGGTTGCGCGATACGCAGTATTTT. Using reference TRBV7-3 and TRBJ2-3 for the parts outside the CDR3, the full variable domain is GAGVSQTPSNKVTEKGKYVELRCDPISGHTALYWYRQSLGQGPEFLIYFQGTGAADDSGLPNDRFFAVRPEGSVSTLKIQRTERGDSAVYLCASSGTGGRLRDTQYFGPGTRLTVL.

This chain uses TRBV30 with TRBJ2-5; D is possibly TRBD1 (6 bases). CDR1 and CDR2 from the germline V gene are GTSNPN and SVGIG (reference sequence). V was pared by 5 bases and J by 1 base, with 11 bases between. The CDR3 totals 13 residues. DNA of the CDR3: TGTGCCTGGGGACAGTCTACCCAAGAGACCCAGTACTTC. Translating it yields CAWGQSTQETQYF.

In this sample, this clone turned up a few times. The CDR3 spells CASSPTAGLSTDTQYF. The CDR3 DNA follows: TGTGCCAGTAGTCCGACCGCGGGCCTAAGCACAGATACGCAGTATTTT. The chain employs TRBV19 and TRBJ2-3, with D possibly TRBD2 on 5 matching bases. The germline gives CDR1 LNHDA, CDR2 SQIVND (reference sequence). CDR3 length equals 16 residues. Trimming removed 5 bases from V and 0 bases from J, with 15 bases in between.

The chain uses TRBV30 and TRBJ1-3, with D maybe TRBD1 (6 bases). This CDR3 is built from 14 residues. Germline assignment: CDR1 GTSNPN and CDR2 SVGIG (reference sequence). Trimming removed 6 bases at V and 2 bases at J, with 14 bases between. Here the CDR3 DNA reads TGTGCCTGCCTCTCGGCAGGGGCTGGAAACACCATATATTTT. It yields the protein CACLSAGAGNTIYF.

CDR3 DNA sequence: TGTGCCAGCAGGGCCGGGACTAGTCGGCTAAATGAGCAGTTCTTC. Protein sequence: CASRAGTSRLNEQFF. The rearrangement uses TRBV7-2 and TRBJ2-1, with 8 bases identical to TRBD2. CDR3 length: 15 amino acids. V shed 6 bases, J shed 7 bases, and the junction held 11 bases outside the gene matches. CDR1 and CDR2 (germline): SGHTA, FQGNSA.

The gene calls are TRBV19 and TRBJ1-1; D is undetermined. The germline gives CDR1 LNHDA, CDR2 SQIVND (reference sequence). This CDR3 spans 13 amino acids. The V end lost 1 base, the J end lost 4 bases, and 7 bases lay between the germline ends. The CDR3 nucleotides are TGTGCCAGTAGTATAGTGGGATTCACTGAAGCTTTCTTT. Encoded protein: CASSIVGFTEAFF.

CDR3: CASSTWDRGPSDTQYF. The CDR3 nucleotides are TGTGCCAGCAGCACTTGGGACAGGGGTCCCTCAGATACGCAGTATTTT. The V gene is TRBV7-2, the J gene TRBJ2-3, with 10 bases fitting TRBD1. V gave up 5 bases and J gave up 4 bases; unmatched junction bases: 9. Per germline, CDR1 SGHTA and CDR2 FQGNSA. The CDR3 is 16 residues long.

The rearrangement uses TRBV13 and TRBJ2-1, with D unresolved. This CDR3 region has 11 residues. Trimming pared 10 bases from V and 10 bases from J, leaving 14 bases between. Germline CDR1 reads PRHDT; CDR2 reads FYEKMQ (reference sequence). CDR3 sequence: CATGWWREQFF. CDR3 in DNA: TGTGCCACCGGCTGGTGGCGGGAGCAGTTCTTC. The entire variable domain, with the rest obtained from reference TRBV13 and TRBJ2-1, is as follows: AAGVIQSPRHLIKEKRETATLKCYPIPRHDTVYWYQQGPGQDPQFLISFYEKMQSDKGSIPDRFSAQQFSDYHSELNMSSLELGDSALYFCATGWWREQFFGPGTRLTVL.

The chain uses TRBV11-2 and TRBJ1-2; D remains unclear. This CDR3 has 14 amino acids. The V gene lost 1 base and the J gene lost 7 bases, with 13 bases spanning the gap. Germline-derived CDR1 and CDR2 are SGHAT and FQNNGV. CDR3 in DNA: TGTGCCAGCAGCTTAGTTGTGCGGACCCCTGGCTACACCTTC. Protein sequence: CASSLVVRTPGYTF.

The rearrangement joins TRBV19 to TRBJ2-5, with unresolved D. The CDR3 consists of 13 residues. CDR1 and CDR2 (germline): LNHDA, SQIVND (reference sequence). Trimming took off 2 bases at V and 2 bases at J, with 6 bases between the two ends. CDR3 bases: TGTGCCAGTAGTATACTAGTTCAAGAGACCCAGTACTTC. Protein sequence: CASSILVQETQYF.

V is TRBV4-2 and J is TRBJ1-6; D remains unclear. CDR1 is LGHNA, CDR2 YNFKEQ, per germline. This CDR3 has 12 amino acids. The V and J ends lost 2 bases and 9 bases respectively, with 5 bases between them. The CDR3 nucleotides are TGTGCCAGCAGCCAACAAGGTTCACCCCTCCACTTT. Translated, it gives CASSQQGSPLHF.

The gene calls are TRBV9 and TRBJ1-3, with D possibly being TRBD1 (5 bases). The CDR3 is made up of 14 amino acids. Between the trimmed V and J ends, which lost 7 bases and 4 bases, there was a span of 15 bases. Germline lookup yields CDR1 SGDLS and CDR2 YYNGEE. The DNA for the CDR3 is TGTGCCAGCGGCGGGGGGACGGTCGGAAACACCATATATTTT. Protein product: CASGGGTVGNTIYF.

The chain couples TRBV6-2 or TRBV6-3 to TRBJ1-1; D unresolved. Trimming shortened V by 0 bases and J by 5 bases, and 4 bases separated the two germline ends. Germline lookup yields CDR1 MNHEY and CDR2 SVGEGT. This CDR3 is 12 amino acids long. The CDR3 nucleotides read TGTGCCAGCAGTTACTCGGTGACTGAAGCTTTCTTT. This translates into CASSYSVTEAFF.

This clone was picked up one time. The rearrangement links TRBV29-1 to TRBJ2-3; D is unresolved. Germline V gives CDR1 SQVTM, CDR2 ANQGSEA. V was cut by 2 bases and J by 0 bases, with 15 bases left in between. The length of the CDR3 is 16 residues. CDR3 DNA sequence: TGCAGCGTTGAAAGGCGGCTCTCCAGCAGCACAGATACGCAGTATTTT. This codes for CSVERRLSSSTDTQYF.

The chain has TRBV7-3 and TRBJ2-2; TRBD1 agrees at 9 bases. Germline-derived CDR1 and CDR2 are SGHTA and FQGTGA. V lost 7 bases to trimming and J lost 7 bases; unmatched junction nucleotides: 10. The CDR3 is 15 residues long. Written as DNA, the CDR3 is TGTGCCAGCACCGGGGACAGGGTAGGAGTCGGGGAGCTGTTTTTT. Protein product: CASTGDRVGVGELFF.

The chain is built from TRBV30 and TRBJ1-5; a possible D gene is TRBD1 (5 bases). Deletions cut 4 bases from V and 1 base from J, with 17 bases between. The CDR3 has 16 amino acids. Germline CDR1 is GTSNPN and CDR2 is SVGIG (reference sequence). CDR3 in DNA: TGTGCCTGGACTCTCCGGGGAGGGGTCAGCAATCAGCCCCAGCATTTT. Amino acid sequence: CAWTLRGGVSNQPQHF.

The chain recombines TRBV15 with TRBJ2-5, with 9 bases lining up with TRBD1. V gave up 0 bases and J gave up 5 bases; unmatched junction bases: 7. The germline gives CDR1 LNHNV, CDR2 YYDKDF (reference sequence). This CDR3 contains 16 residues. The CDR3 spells CATSRDSTGGWETQYF. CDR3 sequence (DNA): TGTGCCACCAGCAGAGATTCCACAGGGGGCTGGGAGACCCAGTACTTC.

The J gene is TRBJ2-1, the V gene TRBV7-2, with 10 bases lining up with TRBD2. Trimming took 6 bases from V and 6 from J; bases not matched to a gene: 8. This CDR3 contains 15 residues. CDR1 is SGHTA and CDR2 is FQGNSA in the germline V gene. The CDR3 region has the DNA TGTGCCAGCAGAAAAGCGGGAGGGCCCTCCAATGAGCAGTTCTTC. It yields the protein CASRKAGGPSNEQFF.